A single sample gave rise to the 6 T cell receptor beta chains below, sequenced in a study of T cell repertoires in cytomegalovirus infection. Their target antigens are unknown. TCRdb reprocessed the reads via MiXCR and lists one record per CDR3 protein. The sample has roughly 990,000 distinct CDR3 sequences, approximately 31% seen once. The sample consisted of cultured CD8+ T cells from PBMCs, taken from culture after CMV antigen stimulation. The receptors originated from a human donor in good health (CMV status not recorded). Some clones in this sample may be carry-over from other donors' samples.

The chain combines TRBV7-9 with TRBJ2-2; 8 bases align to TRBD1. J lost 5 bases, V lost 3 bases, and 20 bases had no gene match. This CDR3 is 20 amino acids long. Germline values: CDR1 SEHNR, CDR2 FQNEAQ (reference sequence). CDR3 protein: CASSFVRTAVRQGWTGELFF. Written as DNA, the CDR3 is TGTGCCAGCAGCTTTGTCCGCACAGCGGTTCGACAGGGGTGGACCGGGGAGCTGTTTTTT.

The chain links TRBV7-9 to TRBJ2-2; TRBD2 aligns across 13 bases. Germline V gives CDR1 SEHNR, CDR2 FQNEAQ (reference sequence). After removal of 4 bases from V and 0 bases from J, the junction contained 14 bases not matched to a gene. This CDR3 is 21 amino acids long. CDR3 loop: CASSSLILAGGPSTNTGELFF. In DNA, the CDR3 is TGTGCCAGCAGCTCCCTCATACTAGCGGGGGGGCCCTCTACGAACACCGGGGAGCTGTTTTTT.

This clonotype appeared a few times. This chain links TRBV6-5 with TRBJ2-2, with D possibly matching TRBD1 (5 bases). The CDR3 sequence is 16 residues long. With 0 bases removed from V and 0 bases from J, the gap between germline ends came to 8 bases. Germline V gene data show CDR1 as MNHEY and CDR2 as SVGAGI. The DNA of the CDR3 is TGTGCCAGCAGTTACTCGATGGACACGAACACCGGGGAGCTGTTTTTT. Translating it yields CASSYSMDTNTGELFF.

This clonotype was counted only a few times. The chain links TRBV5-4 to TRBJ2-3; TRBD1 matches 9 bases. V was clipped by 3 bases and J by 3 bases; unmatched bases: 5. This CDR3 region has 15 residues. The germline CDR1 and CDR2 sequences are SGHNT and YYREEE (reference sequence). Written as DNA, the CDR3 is TGTGCCAGCAGCTGGAAGACAGGGGGAACAGATACGCAGTATTTT. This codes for CASSWKTGGTDTQYF.

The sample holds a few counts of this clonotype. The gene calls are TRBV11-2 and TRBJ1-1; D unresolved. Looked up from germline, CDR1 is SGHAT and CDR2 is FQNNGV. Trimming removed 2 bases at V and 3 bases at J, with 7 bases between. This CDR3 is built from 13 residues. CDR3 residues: CASSLLSHTEAFF. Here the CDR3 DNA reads TGTGCCAGCAGCTTACTTTCCCACACTGAAGCTTTCTTT.

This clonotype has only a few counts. CDR3 sequence reads: CATSGTVSTDTQYF. DNA for the CDR3: TGTGCCACCAGCGGTACGGTTAGCACAGATACGCAGTATTTT. The chain uses TRBV15 and TRBJ2-3; D unclear. This CDR3 has 14 residues. The V end lost 5 bases, the J end lost 0 bases, and 9 bases lay between the germline ends. Germline-derived CDR1 and CDR2 are LNHNV and YYDKDF (reference sequence).